This T cell receptor (beta chain) was observed in a study of blood T cell repertoires in COVID-19. Study-level information: Sites across the United States, Italy and Spain contributed samples from acute and convalescent COVID-19. Sources were T cells, B-cell-depleted T cells, or PBMCs; the material itself was cDNA or gDNA.

Trimming cost V 3 bases and J 7 bases, with 10 bases left between them. CDR3 length: 14 amino acids. Germline lookup yields CDR1 LGHDT and CDR2 YNNKEL (reference sequence). Original processing methods: Reference gene primer amplification yielded estimated nucleated cell counts. TCRdb keeps only in-frame clones here, not all; method: immunoSEQ multiplex PCR. D and trimming were read from the DNA, whereas the V and J calls and clone size are those reported in that table. The sample contains roughly 230,000 clones, roughly 87% of which appear only once. This TCR derives from a woman aged 40-49 years who had recovered from COVID-19. The chain has TRBV3-1 (or the pseudogene TRBV3-2) and TRBJ1-6; D possibly corresponds to TRBD1 (5 bases). Sequencing used peripheral blood. CDR3 protein: CASSQNQGNSPLHF. DNA for the CDR3: TGTGCCAGCAGCCAGAATCAGGGAAATTCACCCCTCCACTTT.